This entry lists 2 T cell receptor beta chains sequenced from one sample in a study of T cells in Graves' hyperthyroidism and ophthalmopathy. TCR beta CDR3 region amplification was performed from RNA transcripts. A first-round RT-PCR of the TCR CDR3 used the HTBI primer set. TCRdb recomputed calls from the multiplex PCR reads with MiXCR, one row per CDR3 protein. This sample has 600,000 to 650,000 distinct CDR3 sequences, with 20% found just once. The sequenced material came from blood. These receptor sequences come from a man between 25 and 39 years old with Graves' ophthalmopathy.

This clonotype showed up just a few times. The chain has TRBV6-1 and TRBJ2-4, with D possibly being TRBD1 (5 bases). The CDR3 covers 16 residues. Trimming pared 4 bases from V and 0 bases from J, leaving 13 bases between. Germline values: CDR1 MNHNS, CDR2 SASEGT. The CDR3 reads CASSGQSARAKNIQYF. Written as DNA, the CDR3 is TGTGCCAGCAGTGGACAGAGTGCAAGAGCCAAAAACATTCAGTACTTC.

Regarding this clonotype: The junction and the germline gene differ at one end; a read error may be behind it. The J gene is TRBJ2-5, the V gene TRBV6-2 or TRBV6-3; D possibly corresponds to TRBD2 (5 bases). Germline loops: CDR1 MNHEY, CDR2 SVGEGT. This CDR3 contains 16 residues. CDR3 amino acids: CASGYSAPDLGETQYF. The CDR3 DNA sequence: TGTGCCAGCGGTTACTCGGCCCCGGACTTGGGGGAGACCCAGTACTTC.